The clone carrying this T cell receptor beta chain was picked up a small number of times. The antigen is unknown. This sample is part of a study of blood T cells in healthy people across ages. General study findings and limits: Age advanced and TCR beta diversity per million T cells fell, roughly linearly. Bulk PBMC profiling left naive and antigen-experienced comparisons inconclusive.

The CDR3 is made up of 15 amino acids. Germline V gene data show CDR1 as KGHDR and CDR2 as SFDVKD. The V end was cut by 6 bases, the J end by 8 bases, with 19 bases between. Sample-barcoded 5' priming and a J-beta primer mix drove a second PCR of roughly 7 to 11 cycles. Each of the cDNA molecules was tagged by a template-switch adaptor with 12 random nucleotides. A minimum of 2.5 million CDR3-containing paired-end reads was obtained for each sample. Via MiXCR, TCRdb re-called the 5' RACE reads, giving one row per CDR3 protein. The sample lists some 1.5 million distinct CDR3 sequences, roughly 27% seen once, with 7.7% in the top ten.

The J gene is TRBJ2-1, the V gene TRBV24-1; the D gene could be TRBD1 or TRBD2 (5 bases each). The TCR comes from a woman aged 25-40 years in good health. Sequences were obtained from blood. The CDR3 bases are TGTGCCACCAGTTCCGAGGGACCCAGAGGCCATGAGCAGTTCTTC. This translates into CATSSEGPRGHEQFF.